Presented here are 26 T cell receptor beta chains from one specimen sequenced in a study of beta chain features in type 1 diabetes. The whole isolated RNA underwent reverse transcription, so sequencing captured expressed TCRB transcripts. The method was immunoSEQ multiplex PCR; TCRdb's version includes in-frame clones alone and lacks a portion of them. The sample records roughly 400,000 clones, about 14% being singletons. The sample was naive CD4+ T cells from blood. All receptors come from a woman aged 18-29 years in good health.

This chain connects TRBV5-1 to TRBJ2-7, with TRBD1 matching 7 bases. This CDR3 spans 17 amino acids. CDR1 and CDR2 (germline): SGHRS, YFSETQ. V lost 4 bases and J lost 4; bases outside the gene matches: 17. CDR3 amino acids: CASSHREGNRGSYEQYF. CDR3 DNA sequence: TGCGCCAGCAGCCATCGAGAGGGTAACAGGGGATCGTACGAGCAGTACTTC.

The rearrangement links TRBV6-6 to TRBJ2-1, with 9 bases identical to TRBD2. The J segment lost 9 bases and the V segment lost 2 bases, leaving 11 bases of the junction unmatched. CDR3 size: 16 residues. Germline V CDR1 and CDR2: MNHNY, SVGAGI (reference sequence). The CDR3 DNA follows: TGTGCCAGCAGTTACACCCTCGGGGCGGGAGGGGCTGAGCAGTTCTTC. This translates into CASSYTLGAGGAEQFF.

The sample holds a few counts of this clone. The V and J genes are TRBV13 and TRBJ2-3; 7 bases align to TRBD1. CDR3 length equals 14 residues. Per the germline V gene, CDR1 is PRHDT and CDR2 is FYEKMQ (reference sequence). The ends lost 5 bases at V and 5 bases at J; junction bases unmatched: 7. CDR3 protein: CASSIRTGLDTQYF. CDR3 in DNA: TGTGCCAGCAGCATCCGGACAGGACTAGATACGCAGTATTTT.

This clone showed up just once. The chain is built from TRBV11-2 and TRBJ1-3; D remains unclear. The germline V gene has CDR1 SGHAT and CDR2 FQNNGV. Trimming removed 7 bases at V and 4 bases at J, with 11 bases between. This CDR3 contains 13 residues. The CDR3 nucleotides are TGTGCCAGCAAACTTGAGGCAGGAAACACCATATATTTT. Its protein product is CASKLEAGNTIYF.

There are a few counts of this clone. The genes are TRBV25-1 and TRBJ2-2; 9 bases agree with TRBD1. V lost 8 bases and J lost 4; bases outside the gene matches: 8. Looked up from germline, CDR1 is MGHDK and CDR2 is SYGVNS. The CDR3 runs to 15 residues. This CDR3 is CASAPLTGGTGELFF. The CDR3 DNA sequence: TGTGCCAGCGCCCCTTTGACAGGGGGCACCGGGGAGCTGTTTTTT.

This clone was detected a few times. This rearrangement joins TRBV30 to TRBJ1-5; 9 bases fit TRBD1. Germline V gives CDR1 GTSNPN, CDR2 SVGIG (reference sequence). This CDR3 is 13 amino acids long. V lost 8 bases and J lost 2; bases outside the gene matches: 4. CDR3 sequence reads: CAVDRGGNQPQHF. The DNA of the CDR3 is TGTGCCGTGGACAGGGGAGGCAATCAGCCCCAGCATTTT.

The chain has TRBV30 and TRBJ2-1; D not certain. The CDR3 extends over 14 amino acids. CDR1 and CDR2 from the germline V gene are GTSNPN and SVGIG (reference sequence). Trimming cost V 4 bases and J 8 bases, with 18 bases left between them. CDR3 nucleotide sequence: TGTGCCTGGATATCCGGGTTCACATTCCATGAGCAGTTCTTC. It translates to CAWISGFTFHEQFF.

The chain uses TRBV10-3 and TRBJ2-3; 7 nucleotides line up with TRBD1. V shed 11 bases and J 1 base; nucleotides not matched to a gene: 9. CDR3 length: 14 residues. Per germline, CDR1 ENHRY and CDR2 SYGVKD. In DNA form, the CDR3 reads TGTGCCCACAGACAGGGTTTAGGCACAGATACGCAGTATTTT. Protein product: CAHRQGLGTDTQYF.

Only a few counts were recorded for this clone. The genes are TRBV29-1 and TRBJ2-1, with 8 bases fitting TRBD2. With V trimmed by 0 bases and J by 9 bases, 4 bases remained unmatched. The germline gives CDR1 SQVTM, CDR2 ANQGSEA. The CDR3 runs 13 residues. CDR3 residues: CSVEDGTRGEQFF. In DNA, the CDR3 is TGCAGCGTTGAAGACGGGACTAGGGGTGAGCAGTTCTTC.

The J gene is TRBJ2-4, the V gene TRBV7-3; 8 bases are shared with TRBD1. V lost 5 bases and J lost 7; bases outside the gene matches: 7. The V gene's germline CDR1 is SGHTA and CDR2 FQGTGA. The CDR3 is 14 amino acids. The CDR3 spells CASSTGQGGNIQYF. CDR3 DNA: TGTGCCAGCAGCACCGGACAGGGTGGGAACATTCAGTACTTC.

This chain joins TRBV29-1 and TRBJ1-1, with D maybe TRBD1 (5 bases). V was clipped by 7 bases and J by 4 bases, with 16 bases between them. CDR1 is SQVTM, CDR2 ANQGSEA, per germline. CDR3 length: 13 residues. CDR3 sequence (DNA): TGCAGCGCCTCCGAGCAGGGTGTCACTGAAGCTTTCTTT. Translation gives CSASEQGVTEAFF.

This clone was detected only once. The genes are TRBV10-3 and TRBJ2-7; D perhaps matches TRBD1 (6 bases). Germline CDR1 ENHRY, CDR2 SYGVKD. The V end lost 6 bases, the J end lost 0 bases, and 9 bases lay between the germline ends. The CDR3 is 13 residues long. The CDR3 is CAIRQGTSYEQYF. The CDR3 DNA sequence: TGTGCCATCAGGCAGGGGACCTCCTACGAGCAGTACTTC.

This clone was detected a few times. The V gene is TRBV4-2, the J gene TRBJ1-1; D might be TRBD1 (5 bases). The CDR3 totals 17 residues. Trimming left V 4 bases short and J 1 base short, with 19 bases between. In germline, CDR1 is LGHNA, CDR2 YNFKEQ. DNA of the CDR3: TGTGCCAGCAGCCGCGGGACGCTTCAAGGGAGGAACACTGAAGCTTTCTTT. This sequence encodes CASSRGTLQGRNTEAFF.

This clone occurred a few times. The chain is built from TRBV15 and TRBJ2-7; 9 bases match TRBD2. This CDR3 contains 17 residues. Trimming removed 5 bases from V and 0 bases from J; junction bases left unmatched: 11. The germline CDR1 and CDR2 sequences are LNHNV and YYDKDF (reference sequence). CDR3 coding DNA: TGTGCCACCAGCGGAGTAAAACTAGCGGGCGGCTCCTACGAGCAGTACTTC. Its protein product is CATSGVKLAGGSYEQYF.

This clone was picked up a small number of times. The rearrangement uses TRBV4-3 and TRBJ2-7, with D perhaps TRBD2 (5 bases). The length of the CDR3 is 14 residues. Germline V gene data show CDR1 as LGHNA and CDR2 as YSLEER. Trimming removed 0 bases from V and 3 bases from J, with 9 bases in between. The CDR3 DNA reads TGCGCCAGCAGCCAAGATTTCCGGGACTACGAGCAGTACTTC. Amino acids: CASSQDFRDYEQYF.

This clone was recorded a few times. This chain connects TRBV4-2 to TRBJ2-1, with D maybe TRBD2 (6 bases). The ends were cut back, 4 bases at V and 1 base at J, with 14 bases in the middle. Looked up from germline, CDR1 is LGHNA and CDR2 is YNFKEQ. The CDR3 sequence is 16 residues long. As DNA, the CDR3 is TGTGCCAGCAGCCTTGGGACTCATTATTCCTACAATGAGCAGTTCTTC. The encoded protein is CASSLGTHYSYNEQFF.

The J gene is TRBJ2-5, the V gene TRBV9, with 11 bases lining up with TRBD2. Trimming took 4 bases from V and 4 from J; bases not matched to a gene: 9. Per germline, CDR1 SGDLS and CDR2 YYNGEE. The CDR3 sequence is 16 residues long. CDR3 sequence (DNA): TGTGCCAGCAGCCCAATAGCGGGAGGGCCCTCAGAGACCCAGTACTTC. Its protein is CASSPIAGGPSETQYF.

This clone was observed once. The gene calls are TRBV30 and TRBJ1-2; D might be TRBD1 (6 bases). The V and J ends lost 3 bases and 4 bases respectively, with 15 bases between them. The CDR3 runs 14 residues. Germline assignment: CDR1 GTSNPN and CDR2 SVGIG (reference sequence). The CDR3 here is CAWRGAGAGYGYTF. The CDR3 bases are TGTGCCTGGAGAGGGGCAGGGGCTGGCTATGGCTACACCTTC.

Here the CDR3 reads CSVDNNGRAFEDNEQFF. Written as DNA, the CDR3 is TGCAGCGTTGATAATAACGGGAGGGCCTTTGAGGACAATGAGCAGTTCTTC. The chain combines TRBV29-1 with TRBJ2-1; 8 bases line up with TRBD2. Germline-derived CDR1 and CDR2 are SQVTM and ANQGSEA. The CDR3 loop spans 17 amino acids. J was trimmed by 5 bases and V by 3 bases; bases with no gene match: 15.

V usage is TRBV5-6 and J usage is TRBJ2-5, with D tentatively TRBD1 (5 bases). The V and J ends lost 0 bases and 4 bases respectively, with 10 bases between them. Germline loops: CDR1 SGHDT, CDR2 YYEEEE. The CDR3 has 14 amino acids. As DNA, the CDR3 is TGTGCCAGCAGCTTGGAGGGGCTTGTAGAGACCCAGTACTTC. Residues: CASSLEGLVETQYF.

This clone was picked up a small number of times. This chain joins TRBV28 and TRBJ1-2, with no clear D. The CDR3 spans 16 residues. Trimming pared 5 bases from V and 0 bases from J, leaving 16 bases between. CDR1 and CDR2 (germline): MDHEN, SYDVKM. CDR3 nucleotides: TGTGCCAGCAGTCGACTTATGGGGAGCCCTAACTATGGCTACACCTTC. This codes for CASSRLMGSPNYGYTF.

This clone appeared a few times. V and J are TRBV9 and TRBJ1-4; D is unclear. This CDR3 is 15 amino acids long. V was trimmed by 2 bases and J by 7 bases, leaving 15 bases between them. Germline V lookup: CDR1 SGDLS, CDR2 YYNGEE. The CDR3 DNA reads TGTGCCAGCAGCGTTGGAGGTACGAGTTCTGAAAAACTGTTTTTT. This sequence encodes CASSVGGTSSEKLFF.

A few counts support this clone. The rearrangement uses TRBV28 and TRBJ1-1; tentative D call: TRBD1 (5 bases). The CDR3 has 15 residues. In germline, CDR1 is MDHEN, CDR2 SYDVKM. Trimming shortened V by 5 bases and J by 0 bases, and 13 bases separated the two germline ends. Here the CDR3 DNA reads TGTGCCAGCAGTAGAACGCAGGGAATGAACACTGAAGCTTTCTTT. This gives the protein CASSRTQGMNTEAFF.

V and J are TRBV5-1 and TRBJ2-1, with D possibly matching TRBD2 (5 bases). The CDR3 extends over 16 amino acids. Germline CDR1 SGHRS, CDR2 YFSETQ. Trimming left V 5 bases short and J 0 bases short, with 15 bases between. The CDR3 DNA is TGCGCCAGCAGGTTCGACCTAGCCTACTCCTACAATGAGCAGTTCTTC. Translated: CASRFDLAYSYNEQFF.

The chain recombines TRBV7-8 with TRBJ2-3; 10 bases fit TRBD2. Trimming took 5 bases from V and 7 from J; bases not matched to a gene: 12. Germline lookup yields CDR1 SGHVS and CDR2 FQNEAQ. The CDR3 is 16 residues long. The CDR3 DNA sequence: TGTGCCAGCAGCAGACCTAGGACTAGCGGAGACTATACGCAGTATTTT. Translating it yields CASSRPRTSGDYTQYF. Full variable domain (rest looked up from reference TRBV7-8 and TRBJ2-3): GAGVSQSPRYKVAKRGQDVALRCDPISGHVSLFWYQQALGQGPEFLTYFQNEAQLDKSGLPSDRFFAERPEGSVSTLKIQRTQQEDSAVYLCASSRPRTSGDYTQYFGPGTRLTVL.

In its sample, this clone was seen a few times. The gene calls are TRBV6-5 and TRBJ2-7; 7 nucleotides agree with TRBD2. Germline loops: CDR1 MNHEY, CDR2 SVGAGI. The CDR3 totals 14 residues. The ends lost 5 bases at V and 2 bases at J; junction bases unmatched: 6. CDR3 in amino acids: CASSQTGLTYEQYF. DNA of the CDR3: TGTGCCAGCAGTCAGACGGGACTAACCTACGAGCAGTACTTC.